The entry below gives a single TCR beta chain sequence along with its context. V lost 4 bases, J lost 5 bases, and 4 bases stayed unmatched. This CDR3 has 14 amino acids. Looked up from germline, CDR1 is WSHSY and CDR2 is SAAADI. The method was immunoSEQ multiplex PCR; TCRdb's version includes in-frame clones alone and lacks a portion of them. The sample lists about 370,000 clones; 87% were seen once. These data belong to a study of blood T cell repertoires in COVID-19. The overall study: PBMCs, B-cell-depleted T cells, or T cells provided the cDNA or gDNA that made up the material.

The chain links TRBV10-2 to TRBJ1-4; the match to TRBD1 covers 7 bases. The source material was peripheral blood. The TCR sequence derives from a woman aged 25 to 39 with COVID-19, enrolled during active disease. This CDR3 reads CASSGTGPNEKLFF. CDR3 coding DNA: TGCGCCAGCAGTGGGACAGGACCAAATGAAAAACTGTTTTTT.